This note documents a single TCR beta chain sequence. This clone was observed a single time. Its binding antigen is unknown. No clone much larger than this one lies a single base away; base qualities are absent. The data belong to a study of shared clonotypes between healthy human individuals (dated by TCRdb to 2020 to 2021). For the wider study: Three men and a couple of women, aged 18 to 49 years, made up the cohort. Leukapheresis yielded between about 0.94 and 8.9 billion PBMCs per donor. Per donor, three plates each were used for CD4 naive and CD4 memory, two for CD8 naive, and one for CD8 memory. To increase sequencing depth and limit assay-specific biases, TCR repertoire library preparation and sequencing were carried out by different laboratories using diverse techniques. To estimate repertoire size and how much clonotypes are shared between individuals, the study performed deep sequencing of blood TCR repertoires from five healthy adults. The investigation overall reported the following: About 4.5% of naive CD4, 3.5% of naive CD8, about 2.4% of memory CD4, and about 0.4% of memory CD8 clonotypes were shared across a few donors. Clonotypes shared by all four sorted-subset donors showed higher generation probabilities than non-shared clonotypes. The genetic and exposure-history diversity represented was limited by the small number of donors. Larger estimated clonotype richness was generally found for naive subsets than for memory subsets. Sampling was limited to blood, and TCR repertoires in tissue likely differ from TCR repertoires in blood. Even with the large sequencing depth, rarefaction of the sorted-subset datasets indicated that sequencing was incomplete. Based on pairwise subsampling, the degree of clonotype sharing among donors was expected to be affected by sequencing depth.

CDR1 and CDR2 are read off the germline V gene (reference sequence) as SGHNT and YYREEE. The junction shows trimming of 4 bases on V and 0 bases on J, and the gene matches do not reach 8 bases of it. The CDR3, from cysteine to phenylalanine, totals 16 residues. Of all the DNA, just the CDR3 is kept, 48 bases in frame from base 1. Using the deep immunoSEQ assay, multiplex PCR amplified TCR CDR3 regions from genomic DNA. Genomic DNA extracted from each cell subset was distributed evenly over all wells of several immunoSEQ 96-well plates, and each plate served as one replicate. For sorted subsets, each replicate PCR was loaded with about 200 ng genomic DNA, equivalent to approximately 33,000 T cell genomes. Purified libraries were quantified with a Qubit 3.0 fluorometer, sized on a Bioanalyzer 2100, and re-quantified with the KAPA Library Quantification kit. Each immunoSEQ 96-well plate was sequenced on its own single-read 150-cycle Illumina NextSeq 550 flow cell. On the study's bioinformatics: The immunoSEQ output contained only junctional sequences without quality scores, so filtering could not match that applied to full-length reads. To assign V/J genes and CDR3, sequences were annotated using PyIR, a Python wrapper for IgBLAST v1.9, with IMGT germline references. Reads with weak V/J assignments (E-value above 1e-6), missing CDR3, stop codons, out-of-frame junctions, or ambiguous translated residues were removed. V3J clonotypes were defined as sequences sharing the same inferred V gene, J gene, and CDR3 amino acid sequence. Percentage overlap between repertoires was computed as shared unique clonotypes divided by the size of the smaller repertoire. Three approaches were used to assess repertoire richness: RTK rarefaction, the Chao1 estimator, and Recon v2.1 estimates of unobserved clonotypes. For all TCRbeta clonotypes obtained by the gDNA method from a handful of donors, generation probabilities were computed with OLGA. Imported from immuneACCESS, the table was reduced by TCRdb to in-frame sequences with V and J called. These copies leave out some clones; in studies compared against another copy, an unresolved V gene accounts for under half, and the cause of the remainder is not known. From that table come the V and J calls and clone size; the DNA was used to work out D and trimming. The sample includes about 2 million clones, with about 95% observed a single time. The top ten clonotypes cover roughly 1.2% of the sample.

For the CD8 naive samples, CD45RO-negative cells were positively selected for CCR7, yielding a CD45RA+CCR7+ population from which TemRA cells were excluded. Healthy HIV-negative adults with no recently reported acute infections or vaccinations were included as donors. Every donor was a Caucasian adult living in Nashville, Tennessee, USA. Blood was obtained by leukapheresis, after which PBMCs were separated by Ficoll-Histopaque density gradient centrifugation and cryopreserved in liquid nitrogen vapor phase. Analytical flow cytometry was used to check the purity and quantity of every magnetically sorted T cell population. From each sorted fraction, genomic DNA was isolated and quantified by UV absorbance on a Nanodrop 2000c.

This clonotype was obtained from a man aged 18 to 30 in good health. The chain links TRBV5-4 with TRBJ2-3; 7 central bases correspond to TRBD2. The sequencing sample was made of naive CD8+ T cells sorted from blood. This specimen's cell subset or site label, interpreted: CD45RA+CCR7+. The DNA reads TGTGCCAGCAGCCAGGGAGGGCCCCTCAGCACAGATACGCAGTATTTT. The encoded protein is CASSQGGPLSTDTQYF.